This T cell receptor (beta chain) was captured by sequencing in a study of T cells in women clearing cervical HPV infection. Turning to the study itself: Control women cleared a single incident HPV16 infection within 12 months. Case blood drawn at lesion detection; control blood after infection cleared.

With respect to this clone: The read stops 3 residues short of the end of the CDR3; the missing end is completed from the germline J gene.

Genomic DNA, averaging around 1,200 ng per sample, yielded TCR beta CDR3 via immunoSEQ. Profiling relied on immunoSEQ multiplex PCR, and the TCRdb table lists in-frame clones only, not all of them. The sample features about 37,000 clones, with 6% to 7.5% in its top ten. The trim removed 5 bases at V and 7 bases at J, leaving 7 bases unmatched. CDR3 length: 14 residues. From germline, CDR1 is LNHDA and CDR2 SQIVND (reference sequence). Sequenced sample: blood buffy coat. The rearrangement joins TRBV19 to TRBJ2-1, with 8 positions matching TRBD1. The TCR comes from a woman aged 18 to 75 with a cervical HPV16 infection that either progressed to CIN3+ or cleared (not recorded which). CDR3 region: CASSLRTGLNEQFF. The sequenced CDR3 bases are TGTGCCAGTAGTTTACGGACAGGGCTAAATGAG.